These T cell receptor beta chains were read from a single sample in a study of blood T cell repertoires in COVID-19. Profiling relied on immunoSEQ multiplex PCR, and the TCRdb table lists in-frame clones only, not all of them. The sample consists of around 94,000 clones, 84% of them appearing once. Sequenced: peripheral blood. All receptors derive from a man aged 60 to 69 with acute or convalescent COVID-19. CDR3s include the opening cysteine and the closing phenylalanine or tryptophan. D genes are given only for firm matches.

len	v_gene	j_gene	d_gene	CDR3aa	CDR3nt
15	TRBV5-1	TRBJ2-2	NA	CASSPATGVGGELFF	TGCGCCAGCAGCCCCGCGACGGGGGTAGGCGGGGAGCTGTTTTTT
15	TRBV3-1/TRBV3-2	TRBJ2-7	TRBD2	CASSQDASGTYEQYF	TGTGCCAGCAGCCAAGATGCTAGCGGCACCTACGAGCAGTACTTC
16	TRBV18	TRBJ2-7	TRBD1	CASSPSRDRSPYEQYF	TGTGCCAGCTCACCAAGCCGGGACAGGAGTCCCTACGAGCAGTACTTC
16	TRBV7-2	TRBJ1-2	TRBD1	CASSFRRQGANYGYTF	TGTGCCAGCAGCTTTCGCCGACAGGGGGCGAACTATGGCTACACCTTC
13	TRBV7-3	TRBJ2-2	NA	CASSLADTGELFF	TGTGCCAGCAGCTTGGCAGACACCGGGGAGCTGTTTTTT
12	TRBV7-8	TRBJ1-2	NA	CASSDRDYGYTF	TGTGCCAGCAGCGACAGAGACTATGGCTACACCTTC
15	TRBV10-3	TRBJ2-2	NA	CAISDLTGRGGELFF	TGTGCCATCAGTGACCTGACAGGCAGGGGCGGGGAGCTGTTTTTT
13	TRBV5-5	TRBJ2-1	TRBD1	CASSRDSNNEQFF	TGTGCCAGCAGCCGGGACAGTAACAATGAGCAGTTCTTC
15	TRBV9	TRBJ2-1	NA	CASSVGAGPYNEQFF	TGTGCCAGCAGCGTAGGAGCGGGCCCATACAATGAGCAGTTCTTC
14	TRBV18	TRBJ1-2	TRBD1	CASSVDRGDYGYTF	TGTGCCAGCTCCGTGGACAGGGGGGACTATGGCTACACCTTC
14	TRBV28	TRBJ1-5	TRBD1	CASRRTGNNQPQHF	TGTGCCAGCCGTCGGACAGGGAACAATCAGCCCCAGCATTTT
14	TRBV10-1	TRBJ1-1	NA	CASSGHESNTEAFF	TGCGCCAGCAGTGGACACGAGTCGAACACTGAAGCTTTCTTT